This entry lists 8 T cell receptor beta chains sequenced from one sample in a study of shared clonotypes between healthy human individuals. Naive CD8 cells were CD45RO-negative, positively selected for CCR7, excluding terminally differentiated effector memory CD45RA+ cells. Sequenced by immunoSEQ multiplex PCR; TCRdb stores in-frame clones only, minus some. The data hold 2 million or so clones, with about 94% observed a single time. Source material: naive CD8+ T cells sorted from blood. All receptors derive from a man aged 18 to 35 in good health.

The J gene is TRBJ2-1, the V gene TRBV10-3; 11 bases agree with TRBD2. CDR1 and CDR2 (germline): ENHRY, SYGVKD. This CDR3 is built from 15 residues. Trimming took 5 bases from V and 3 from J; bases not matched to a gene: 3. The CDR3 DNA reads TGTGCCATCAGTCCAACTAGCGGGAGCTACAATGAGCAGTTCTTC. Its protein is CAISPTSGSYNEQFF.

J is TRBJ2-7 and V is TRBV4-1; tentative D call: TRBD1 (5 bases). Deletions cut 2 bases from V and 1 base from J, with 9 bases between. CDR1 and CDR2 (germline): MGHRA, YSYEKL. The CDR3 consists of 14 residues. In DNA, the CDR3 is TGCGCCAGCAGCCAAAAGACAGCGTCCTACGAGCAGTACTTC. Its translation: CASSQKTASYEQYF.

This rearrangement joins TRBV6-5 to TRBJ1-1, with no clear D. Between the trimmed V and J ends, which lost 6 bases and 4 bases, there was a span of 15 bases. Germline loops: CDR1 MNHEY, CDR2 SVGAGI. CDR3 length: 14 residues. CDR3 in DNA: TGTGCCAGCAGCTCCCCCAAAGGGCCCACTGAAGCTTTCTTT. Amino acids: CASSSPKGPTEAFF.

This rearrangement joins TRBV15 to TRBJ2-1; a weak D match, TRBD2 (6 bases). Deletions cut 0 bases from V and 4 bases from J, with 13 bases between. Germline CDR1 LNHNV, CDR2 YYDKDF (reference sequence). The CDR3 spans 16 residues. The CDR3 DNA reads TGTGCCACCAGCAGAGATGGGGACTCTCTGTACAATGAGCAGTTCTTC. It translates to CATSRDGDSLYNEQFF.

The chain has TRBV2 and TRBJ2-7; 8 nucleotides align to TRBD2. CDR3 length equals 15 residues. J was trimmed by 0 bases and V by 3 bases; bases with no gene match: 4. The germline gives CDR1 SNHLY, CDR2 FYNNEI. In DNA form, the CDR3 reads TGTGCCAGCAGTGAGACTAGCGAGAGCTCCTACGAGCAGTACTTC. Its protein is CASSETSESSYEQYF.

The gene calls are TRBV7-9 and TRBJ2-7; the match to TRBD1 covers 10 bases. The V gene end was trimmed by 6 bases and the J gene end by 3 bases; junction bases not matched to a gene: 5. This CDR3 is built from 14 residues. Per the germline V gene, CDR1 is SEHNR and CDR2 is FQNEAQ (reference sequence). This CDR3 is CASRSGTGDYEQYF. In DNA, the CDR3 is TGTGCCAGCAGATCTGGGACAGGGGACTACGAGCAGTACTTC.

This clone appeared once. The chain links TRBV5-8 to TRBJ2-7; D gene ambiguous. The germline gives CDR1 SGHTS, CDR2 YDEGEE. With 1 base removed from V and 2 bases from J, the gap between germline ends came to 4 bases. The CDR3 is 12 residues long. DNA for the CDR3: TGTGCCAGCAGCTTGTATACCTACGAGCAGTACTTC. This sequence encodes CASSLYTYEQYF.

The rearrangement links TRBV4-1 to TRBJ2-7; possibly TRBD2 for D (5 bases). CDR3 length: 13 residues. Germline V CDR1 and CDR2: MGHRA, YSYEKL. V was pared by 8 bases and J by 2 bases, with 13 bases between. This CDR3 is CASGRVGTYEQYF. CDR3 nucleotides: TGCGCCAGCGGGCGGGTAGGGACCTACGAGCAGTACTTC.